This is a list of T cell receptor beta chains from one sample in a study of spatial heterogeneity in lung cancer. TCRdb fed the 5' RACE reads into MiXCR, producing one record per CDR3 protein. The sample shows roughly 54,000 distinct CDR3 sequences, less than 9% of them seen only once. This sample comprised PBMCs, obtained at surgery. The receptors were gathered from a female donor with early-stage non-small cell lung cancer. CDR3s include the opening cysteine and the closing phenylalanine or tryptophan. The D gene is left open where the match is weak. Clone size, where shown, is once, few, many, or a class for clones that have expanded.

TRBV5-1,TRBJ2-7,few,TRBD1,CASSLGDSGYEQYF
TRBV6-1,TRBJ2-1,-,TRBD2,CASRPPAGGTYNEQFF
TRBV13,TRBJ2-7,few,-,CASSLARRTYEQYF
TRBV5-4,TRBJ2-7,-,-,CASSLGPGQAYEQYF
TRBV20-1,TRBJ2-7,few,-,CSARPGSRTEQYF
TRBV7-2,TRBJ2-7,-,TRBD2,CTSSPAGLAAYEQYF
TRBV5-4,TRBJ2-2,few,-,CAIPGAPNTGELFF
TRBV7-2,TRBJ1-6,-,TRBD1,CASSPGGYNSPLHF
TRBV3-1,TRBJ2-7,few,-,CASSQVWYEQYF
TRBV4-3,TRBJ2-2,-,TRBD2,CASSQSGGGGELFF
TRBV11-2,TRBJ2-7,-,-,CASSLDSGSTYEQYF
TRBV6-6,TRBJ2-7,few,TRBD2,CASGGDLSYEQYF
TRBV7-6,TRBJ2-2,-,-,CASSLARNTGELFF
TRBV3-1,TRBJ1-2,-,-,CASSQGGAIDGYTF
TRBV6-2/TRBV6-3,TRBJ2-1,-,-,CASSYNGHNEQFF
TRBV29-1,TRBJ2-7,few,-,CSVEAPGTYEQYF
TRBV18,TRBJ2-3,-,-,CASSPPGEIPDTQYF
TRBV19,TRBJ2-7,few,-,CASSPQFSSLSYEQYF
TRBV9,TRBJ2-3,-,TRBD2,CASSVGSLGGGAIDTQYF
TRBV12-3/TRBV12-4,TRBJ1-5,-,-,CASRKQHNQPQHF
TRBV19,TRBJ2-2,-,-,CASKTGRQSNTGELFF
TRBV6-2/TRBV6-3,TRBJ2-6,few,-,CASSYSMGAGFSGANVLTF
TRBV29-1,TRBJ1-4,many,-,CSVAGTTNEKLFF
TRBV7-9,TRBJ2-3,few,TRBD2,CASSWTSGGRPGADTQYF
TRBV6-1,TRBJ1-1,many,-,CASDRYTEAFF
TRBV21-1,TRBJ1-4,many,-,CASTSPGTGIEDPGEKLFF
TRBV7-8,TRBJ2-3,few,TRBD2,CASSLAGGGSTDTQYF
TRBV7-9,TRBJ2-7,-,TRBD2,CASSLRKARGGLYEQYF
TRBV12-3/TRBV12-4,TRBJ1-2,many,-,CASSLGLVPRPNYGYTF
TRBV20-1,TRBJ1-2,-,TRBD1,CSASSTGMGSGYTF
TRBV20-1,TRBJ1-1,many,-,CSAAPGVGTEAFF
TRBV27,TRBJ2-1,few,-,CASSLVAGTGSYNEQFF
TRBV20-1,TRBJ2-7,few,-,CSGRLDSYEQYF
TRBV20-1,TRBJ2-5,many,TRBD1,CSGKQGIETQYF
TRBV7-2,TRBJ1-1,few,TRBD1,CASTIAPGQGAEAFF
TRBV9,TRBJ2-1,many,-,CASSVQGSSHTDEQFF
TRBV29-1,TRBJ2-1,many,-,CSVEGGTYNEQFF
TRBV29-1,TRBJ2-5,many,TRBD1,CSVEDLRGTGVQETQYF
TRBV7-2,TRBJ2-7,many,TRBD1,CASSEGQGRTYEQYF
TRBV6-5,TRBJ1-2,few,TRBD1,CASRSGQGILYYGYTF
TRBV20-1,TRBJ2-1,few,TRBD2,CSASRVTSANNEQFF
TRBV10-3,TRBJ2-3,many,TRBD2,CAISGTSGGTTDTQYF
TRBV12-3/TRBV12-4,TRBJ1-1,many,-,CASSLEVQFKAFF
TRBV5-1,TRBJ2-3,few,-,CASSTGKSTDTQYF